What follows is one T cell receptor beta chain and its context. Its antigen is not known. CD45RO-negative CD8 cells positively selected for CCR7 made up the naive population, which excluded terminally differentiated effector memory CD45RA+ cells. The source of the sample is a study of shared clonotypes between healthy human individuals. Study in general: Aged between 18 and 49, the donors were two women and three men. General observations from the study: Among the subsets, naive ones generally showed larger estimated richness than memory ones.

The data were produced by immunoSEQ multiplex PCR, yet TCRdb's version contains in-frame clones alone and is incomplete. The data contain about 2.1 million clones, 93% of them singletons. The V and J ends lost 3 bases and 2 bases respectively, with 7 bases between them. Germline values: CDR1 LNHDA, CDR2 SQIVND (reference sequence). This CDR3 spans 13 amino acids. Sequenced material: naive CD8+ T cells from PBMCs. V gene TRBV19 combines with J gene TRBJ1-2; D ambiguous. The source is a man aged 18 to 30 in good health. Some clones in this sample may be carry-over from other donors' samples. The CDR3 region is CASSISLNYGYTF. The CDR3 nucleotides are TGTGCCAGTAGTATTTCGCTGAACTATGGCTACACCTTC.